This T cell receptor beta chain was recovered during a study of PD-1 blockade in classical Hodgkin lymphoma. Study-wide points: The study found that TCR diversity rose significantly by C4D1 in CD4+ but not CD8+ cells. Newly diagnosed and completely responding patients shared comparable baseline diversity. Healthy donors were reported to have higher baseline TCR diversity than newly diagnosed patients.

Each patient's relapse followed autologous stem cell transplantation, and brentuximab vedotin exposure varied. Patients showed best responses of complete response, partial response or progressive disease. V was cut by 6 bases and J by 4 bases, with 12 bases left in between. Germline lookup yields CDR1 MNHNY and CDR2 SVGAGI (reference sequence). This CDR3 region has 14 residues. Concerning this clone itself: Its target is not known.

Produced via immunoSEQ multiplex PCR; TCRdb's table is partial and in-frame only. This sample yields tens of thousands of clones, of which about two thirds are seen a single time; about 14% belongs to the top ten. The rearrangement joins TRBV6-6 to TRBJ1-4; a possible D gene is TRBD1 (6 bases). Material: peripheral blood mononuclear cells (PBMCs), obtained before the second cycle of nivolumab. The TCR was taken from a human donor with classical Hodgkin lymphoma. The CDR3: CASRGGGSNEKLFF. CDR3 bases: TGTGCCAGCAGAGGGGGGGGAAGTAATGAAAAACTGTTTTTT.